This T cell receptor beta chain was observed in a study of cytomegalovirus exposure and HLA in healthy donors. Primers included in the PCR were 60 Vbeta and 13 Jbeta primers. This table comes from immunoSEQ multiplex PCR, and its TCRdb copy is limited to in-frame clones, with some not included. The table shows approximately 160,000 clones, with roughly 73% occurring only once. The CDR3 is 16 residues long. Trimming took 0 bases from V and 5 from J; bases not matched to a gene: 10. The germline V gene encodes CDR1 GTSNPN and CDR2 SVGIG (reference sequence). This TCR derives from a male donor in good health and CMV-seronegative. The chain recombines TRBV30 with TRBJ2-5, with 9 bases fitting TRBD2. The source material was PBMCs. The CDR3 region is CAWSVRGRAFLETQYF. Here the CDR3 DNA reads TGTGCCTGGAGTGTACGCGGGAGGGCTTTTTTGGAGACCCAGTACTTC. The complete variable domain, with remaining parts taken from reference TRBV30 and TRBJ2-5, reads SQTIHQWPATLVQPVGSPLSLECTVEGTSNPNLYWYRQAAGRGLQLLFYSVGIGQISSEVPQNLSASRPQDRQFILSSKKLLLSDSGFYLCAWSVRGRAFLETQYFGPGTRLLVL.